This entry lists 3 T cell receptor beta chains sequenced from one sample in a study of tumor-infiltrating lymphocytes in primary liver carcinoma. The roughly 19-33 mg bulk tissue piece was not sorted before simultaneous RNA and DNA extraction. The researchers produced TCR beta cDNA from around 500 ng total RNA with a constant-region primer. Employing slightly modified ARM-PCR, three nested multiplex PCR rounds were run, and these gave rise to the TCR beta libraries. Primers for the first two PCR rounds were TRBV1-TRBV30 forward primers and a C-beta reverse primer (roughly 10 cycles per round). TCRdb re-called the multiplex PCR reads through MiXCR, storing one row per CDR3 protein. This table has roughly 22,000 distinct CDR3 sequences, around 82% appearing once. Material for sequencing was liver tumor tissue from sampling region 2. Noted subset: tumor region T2, inferior pole. The receptors shown here come from a woman aged 25 to 39 with primary liver carcinoma and hepatitis B virus infection.

As regards this clonotype: A read error may be the cause here, since a much bigger clone is one base away. Given the absence of the conserved phenylalanine or tryptophan at the CDR3 end, a read error is likely. V is TRBV20-1 and J is TRBJ2-7; the D is unclear. Germline V gene data show CDR1 as DFQATT and CDR2 as SNEGSKA (reference sequence). There are 12 residues in the CDR3. The V end was cut by 0 bases, the J end by 2 bases, with 5 bases between. The CDR3 DNA reads as TGCAGTGCTAGAGATCAGGCCTACGAGCAGTACATC. Translating gives CSARDQAYEQYI.

Of note for this clonotype: The junction differs from germline at one of its ends, possibly a read error. In nucleotides, the CDR3 is TGTGCGAGCAGCCTCGGGCAGGGGAACACTGAAGCTTTCTTT. Translating gives CASSLGQGNTEAFF. This chain uses TRBV7-9 with TRBJ1-1; possibly TRBD1 for D (5 bases). CDR3 length equals 14 residues. Germline V lookup: CDR1 SEHNR, CDR2 FQNEAQ (reference sequence).

Details on this clonotype: The junction departs from the called germline gene at one end, perhaps through a read error. The chain couples TRBV28 to TRBJ1-5; no clear D gene. Germline CDR1 MDHEN, CDR2 SYDVKM. CDR3 length equals 13 residues. The CDR3 DNA reads TGTGCCAGAAGTTTCAAAGAGGGTCAGCCCCAGCATTTT. It encodes CARSFKEGQPQHF.